This TCR beta chain was obtained from a study of cytomegalovirus exposure and HLA in healthy donors. Whole-study findings and limits: Researchers catalogued 150 or so TCR beta chains as cytomegalovirus-associated. Reportedly, cytomegalovirus status was diagnosed with high sensitivity and specificity.

Assay: immunoSEQ multiplex PCR; the TCRdb copy retains only in-frame clones and omits some. Of approximately 210,000 clones listed, 85% to 90% are singletons. As to this clone: Its specificity is not known.

Trimming left V 6 bases short and J 4 bases short, with 16 bases between. Germline V gives CDR1 MGHRA, CDR2 YSYEKL. The CDR3 runs to 14 residues. J is TRBJ2-7 and V is TRBV4-1; no clear D gene. Sequencing used PBMCs. The sequence was obtained from a woman between 18 and 30 years old in good health and CMV-seronegative. CDR3 in amino acids: CASRPNVENYEQYF. The CDR3 DNA reads TGCGCCAGCAGACCCAACGTGGAGAATTACGAGCAGTACTTC.